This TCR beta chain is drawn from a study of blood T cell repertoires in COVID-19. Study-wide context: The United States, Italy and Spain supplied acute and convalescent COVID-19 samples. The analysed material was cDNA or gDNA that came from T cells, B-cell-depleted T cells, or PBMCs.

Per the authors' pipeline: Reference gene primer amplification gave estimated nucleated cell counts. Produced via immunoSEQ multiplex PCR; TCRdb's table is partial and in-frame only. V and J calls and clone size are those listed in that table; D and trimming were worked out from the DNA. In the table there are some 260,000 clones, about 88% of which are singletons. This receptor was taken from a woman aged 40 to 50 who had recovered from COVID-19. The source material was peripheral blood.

The CDR3, as DNA: TGCGCCAGCAGCTTGTCACAGGGGAATGAAAAACTGTTTTTT. Protein product: CASSLSQGNEKLFF. V usage is TRBV5-1 and J usage is TRBJ1-4, with TRBD1 matching over 7 bases. Germline lookup yields CDR1 SGHRS and CDR2 YFSETQ. Unmatched junction bases numbered 2, after V lost 1 base and J lost 5 bases. This CDR3 has 14 amino acids.